The table lists the clone carrying this T cell receptor (beta chain) with a few counts. Antigen: not known. The sample belongs to a study of cytomegalovirus exposure and HLA in healthy donors. Overall study results and limits: The authors reported that TCR beta sequences could predict HLA-A and HLA-B alleles. These predictions were accurate for most subjects in the first cohort. Reports showed the classifier diagnosing cytomegalovirus status with high specificity and sensitivity.

V was trimmed by 0 bases and J by 5 bases, leaving 9 bases between them. Germline V gene sequence: CDR1 SGHDT, CDR2 YYEEEE. This CDR3 is 15 amino acids long. Use of 60 Vbeta and 13 Jbeta primers characterized the PCR. TCRdb's table, derived via immunoSEQ multiplex PCR, lists solely in-frame clones and lacks some. The repertoire holds around 140,000 clones, approximately 74% seen once, with 5.5% to 8% in the top ten. The chain couples TRBV5-6 to TRBJ1-6, with D unclear. The receptor comes from a male donor in good health and CMV-seronegative. The sample comprised PBMCs. The CDR3: CASSLAGRNNSPLHF. In DNA form, the CDR3 reads TGTGCCAGCAGCTTGGCCGGGAGGAATAATTCACCCCTCCACTTT. Based on the CDR3 plus reference TRBV5-6 and TRBJ1-6, the full variable domain is DAGVTQSPTHLIKTRGQQVTLRCSPKSGHDTVSWYQQALGQGPQFIFQYYEEEERQRGNFPDRFSGHQFPNYSSELNVNALLLGDSALYLCASSLAGRNNSPLHFGNGTRLTVT.